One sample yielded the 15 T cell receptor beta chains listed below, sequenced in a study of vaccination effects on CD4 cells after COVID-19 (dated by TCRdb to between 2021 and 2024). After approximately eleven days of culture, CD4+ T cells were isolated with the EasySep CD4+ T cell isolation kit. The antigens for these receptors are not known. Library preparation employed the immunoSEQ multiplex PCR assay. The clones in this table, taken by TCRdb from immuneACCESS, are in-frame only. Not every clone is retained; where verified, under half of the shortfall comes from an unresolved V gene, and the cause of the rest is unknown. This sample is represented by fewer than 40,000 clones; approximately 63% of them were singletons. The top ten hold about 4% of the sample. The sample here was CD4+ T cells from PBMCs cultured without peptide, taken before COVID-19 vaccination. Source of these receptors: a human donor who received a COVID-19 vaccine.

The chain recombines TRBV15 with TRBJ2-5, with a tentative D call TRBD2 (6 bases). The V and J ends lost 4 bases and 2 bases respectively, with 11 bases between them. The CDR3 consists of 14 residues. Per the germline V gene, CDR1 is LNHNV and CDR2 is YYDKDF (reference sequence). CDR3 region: CATSISSAQETQYF. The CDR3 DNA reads TGTGCCACCAGCATATCTAGCGCTCAAGAGACCCAGTACTTC.

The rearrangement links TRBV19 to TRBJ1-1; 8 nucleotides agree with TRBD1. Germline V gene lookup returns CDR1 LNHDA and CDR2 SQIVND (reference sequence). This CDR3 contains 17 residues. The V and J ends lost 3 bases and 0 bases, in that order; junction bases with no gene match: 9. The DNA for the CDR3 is TGTGCCAGTAGTATCGGACAGGGATTTAGGGTGAACACTGAAGCTTTCTTT. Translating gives CASSIGQGFRVNTEAFF.

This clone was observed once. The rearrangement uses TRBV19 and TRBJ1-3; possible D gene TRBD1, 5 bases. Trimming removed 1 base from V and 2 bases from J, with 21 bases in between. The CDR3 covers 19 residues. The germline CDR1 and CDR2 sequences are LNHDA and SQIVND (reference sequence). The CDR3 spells CASSIAPIRTPAAGNTIYF. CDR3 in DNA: TGTGCCAGTAGTATAGCCCCTATAAGGACACCAGCCGCTGGAAACACCATATATTTT.

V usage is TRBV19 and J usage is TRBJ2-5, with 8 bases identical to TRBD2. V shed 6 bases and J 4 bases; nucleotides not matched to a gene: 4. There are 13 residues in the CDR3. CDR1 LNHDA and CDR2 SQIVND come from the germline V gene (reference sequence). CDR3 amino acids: CASRAGVLETQYF. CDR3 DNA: TGTGCCAGTAGAGCGGGAGTACTAGAGACCCAGTACTTC.

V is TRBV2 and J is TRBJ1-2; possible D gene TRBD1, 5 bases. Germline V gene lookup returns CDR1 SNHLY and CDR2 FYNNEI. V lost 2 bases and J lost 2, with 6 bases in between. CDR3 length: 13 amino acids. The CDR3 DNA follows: TGTGCCAGCAGTGAACAGGGAAACTATGGCTACACCTTC. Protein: CASSEQGNYGYTF.

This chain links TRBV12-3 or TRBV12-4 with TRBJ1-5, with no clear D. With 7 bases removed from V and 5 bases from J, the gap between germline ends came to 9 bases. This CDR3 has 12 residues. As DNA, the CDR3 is TGTGCCAGCACCCTGGAGGATCAGCCCCAGCATTTT. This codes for CASTLEDQPQHF.

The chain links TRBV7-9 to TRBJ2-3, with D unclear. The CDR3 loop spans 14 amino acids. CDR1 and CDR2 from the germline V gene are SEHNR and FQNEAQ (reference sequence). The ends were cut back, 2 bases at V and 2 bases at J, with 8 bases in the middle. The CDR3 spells CASSLRPPTDTQYF. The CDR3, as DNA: TGTGCCAGCAGCTTACGGCCGCCCACAGATACGCAGTATTTT.

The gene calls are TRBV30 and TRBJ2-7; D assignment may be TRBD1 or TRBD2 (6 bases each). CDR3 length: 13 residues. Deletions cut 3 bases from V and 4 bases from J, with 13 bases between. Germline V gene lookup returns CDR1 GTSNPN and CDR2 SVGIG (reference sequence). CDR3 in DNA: TGTGCCTGGAGCAGAGGGGGAGGTTACGAGCAGTACTTC. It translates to CAWSRGGGYEQYF.

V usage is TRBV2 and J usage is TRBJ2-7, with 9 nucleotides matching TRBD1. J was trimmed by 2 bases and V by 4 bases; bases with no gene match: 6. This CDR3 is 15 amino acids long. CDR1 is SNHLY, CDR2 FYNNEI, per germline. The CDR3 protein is CASSGGTGPTYEQYF. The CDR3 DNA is TGTGCCAGCAGTGGGGGGACAGGGCCTACCTACGAGCAGTACTTC.

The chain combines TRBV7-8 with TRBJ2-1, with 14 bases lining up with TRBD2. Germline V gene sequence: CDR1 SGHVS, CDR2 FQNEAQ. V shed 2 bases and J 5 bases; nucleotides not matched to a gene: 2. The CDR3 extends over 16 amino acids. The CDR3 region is CASSLRTSGGNNEQFF. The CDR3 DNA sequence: TGTGCCAGCAGCTTAAGGACTAGCGGGGGGAACAATGAGCAGTTCTTC. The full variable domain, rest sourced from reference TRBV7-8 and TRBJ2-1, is GAGVSQSPRYKVAKRGQDVALRCDPISGHVSLFWYQQALGQGPEFLTYFQNEAQLDKSGLPSDRFFAERPEGSVSTLKIQRTQQEDSAVYLCASSLRTSGGNNEQFFGPGTRLTVL.

CDR3 residues: CASSEASLTDTQYF. In DNA form, the CDR3 reads TGTGCCAGCAGTGAAGCGTCCCTCACAGATACGCAGTATTTT. The J gene is TRBJ2-3, the V gene TRBV6-1; D not resolved. The CDR3 is 14 amino acids. V lost 0 bases to trimming and J lost 2 bases, with 6 bases between them. Germline V gene sequence: CDR1 MNHNS, CDR2 SASEGT.

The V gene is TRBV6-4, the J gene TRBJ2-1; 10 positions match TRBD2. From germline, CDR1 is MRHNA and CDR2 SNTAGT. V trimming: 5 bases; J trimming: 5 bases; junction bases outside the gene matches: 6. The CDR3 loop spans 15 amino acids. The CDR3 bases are TGTGCCAGCAGTACACTAGCGGGGTCTAACAATGAGCAGTTCTTC. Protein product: CASSTLAGSNNEQFF.

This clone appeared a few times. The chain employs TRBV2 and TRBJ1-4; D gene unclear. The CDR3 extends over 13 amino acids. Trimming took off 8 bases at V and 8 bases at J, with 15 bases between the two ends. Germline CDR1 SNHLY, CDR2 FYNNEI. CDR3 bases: TGTGCCAGCGCGGGGAGTCTTGGAGAAAAACTGTTTTTT. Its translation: CASAGSLGEKLFF.

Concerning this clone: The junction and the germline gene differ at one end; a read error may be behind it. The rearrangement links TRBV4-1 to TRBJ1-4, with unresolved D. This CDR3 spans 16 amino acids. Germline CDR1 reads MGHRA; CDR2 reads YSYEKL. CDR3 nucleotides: TGCGCCAGCAGCCAAGGAACGGCCACCCATAATGAGAAACTGTTTTTT. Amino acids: CASSQGTATHNEKLFF.

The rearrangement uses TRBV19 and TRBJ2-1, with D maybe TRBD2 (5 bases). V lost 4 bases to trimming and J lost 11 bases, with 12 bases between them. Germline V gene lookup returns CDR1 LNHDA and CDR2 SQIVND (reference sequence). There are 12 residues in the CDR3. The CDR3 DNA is TGTGCCAGTAGTACCGGTGAGGGTAAGCAGTTCTTC. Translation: CASSTGEGKQFF. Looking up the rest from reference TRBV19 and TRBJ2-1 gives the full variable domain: DGGITQSPKYLFRKEGQNVTLSCEQNLNHDAMYWYRQDPGQGLRLIYYSQIVNDFQKGDIAEGYSVSREKKESFPLTVTSAQKNPTAFYLCASSTGEGKQFFGPGTRLTVL.